Following are 14 T cell receptor beta chains from one sample sequenced in a study of T cells in Graves' hyperthyroidism and ophthalmopathy (dated by TCRdb to 2018 to 2020). Library preparation employed multiplex PCR. Sequencing instrument: Illumina HiSeq 2000. Amplification of TCR beta CDR3 regions was carried out from RNA transcripts. A first-round RT-PCR of the TCR CDR3 used the HTBI primer set with the Qiagen OneStep RT-PCR kit. TCRdb took the public reads, trimmed them with fastp at Q25, ran MiXCR for clone calling and kept in-frame beta chains. Each CDR3 protein gets just one entry, which takes the most common genes and DNA from the rows behind it. The sample table lists some 350,000 distinct CDR3 sequences, roughly 15% of them with a count of one. The ten largest clonotypes hold under 25% of the sample. Sample: blood. These receptors were taken from a woman aged 60-75 years with Graves' ophthalmopathy.

At least ten counts were recorded for this clonotype. This chain joins TRBV28 and TRBJ2-7, with 13 nucleotides matching TRBD2. The CDR3 spans 15 residues. Germline V CDR1 and CDR2: MDHEN, SYDVKM. The J segment lost 3 bases and the V segment lost 5 bases, leaving 4 bases of the junction unmatched. CDR3 in amino acids: CASSALAGGGYEQYF. The CDR3 nucleotides are TGTGCCAGCAGTGCACTAGCGGGAGGGGGCTACGAGCAGTACTTC.

The rearrangement uses TRBV29-1 and TRBJ2-7, with D possibly being TRBD2 (6 bases). V dropped 4 bases and J dropped 4 bases, with 11 bases sitting between them. The CDR3 totals 12 residues. Germline CDR1 is SQVTM and CDR2 is ANQGSEA. This chain's CDR3 is CSVAGTYYEQYF. DNA for the CDR3: TGCAGCGTTGCCGGGACTTATTACGAGCAGTACTTC.

The table lists this clonotype with many counts. The chain couples TRBV28 to TRBJ2-2; D gene unclear. CDR3 length: 12 residues. CDR1 MDHEN and CDR2 SYDVKM come from the germline V gene. V was pared by 10 bases and J by 0 bases, with 6 bases between. The CDR3 coding sequence is TGTGCCACCCCCTCGAACACCGGGGAGCTGTTTTTT. Its protein product is CATPSNTGELFF.

There are many counts of this clonotype. The V gene is TRBV29-1, the J gene TRBJ2-2, with 9 bases that match TRBD1. CDR1 and CDR2 (germline): SQVTM, ANQGSEA. The CDR3 loop spans 14 amino acids. V dropped 4 bases and J dropped 2; count of bases not matched to a gene: 2. The CDR3 spells CSVGGQGNTGELFF. As DNA, the CDR3 is TGCAGCGTTGGGGGACAGGGTAACACCGGGGAGCTGTTTTTT.

The genes are TRBV24-1 and TRBJ1-1, with D perhaps TRBD1 (6 bases). CDR1 is KGHDR and CDR2 is SFDVKD in the germline V gene. The germline V and J ends were trimmed by 3 bases and 4 bases, with 11 bases remaining between them. The CDR3 covers 14 residues. This chain's CDR3 is CATSDKGDGTEAFF. CDR3 coding DNA: TGTGCCACCAGTGATAAGGGGGACGGCACTGAAGCTTTCTTT.

The V call is TRBV7-9, the J call TRBJ1-4; TRBD1 is a possible D gene (5 bases). V was trimmed by 5 bases and J by 8 bases, leaving 21 bases between them. Per germline, CDR1 SEHNR and CDR2 FQNEAQ (reference sequence). The CDR3 loop spans 16 amino acids. CDR3 nucleotide sequence: TGTGCCAGCAGCCCCGAATTAGGAACCGGGGGAGAAAAACTGTTTTTT. Amino acids: CASSPELGTGGEKLFF.

This clonotype showed up many times. This chain joins TRBV7-9 and TRBJ2-3, with D perhaps matching TRBD1 (5 bases). CDR3 length: 13 amino acids. Germline loops: CDR1 SEHNR, CDR2 FQNEAQ (reference sequence). Trimming took off 5 bases at V and 4 bases at J, with 10 bases between the two ends. CDR3 nucleotide sequence: TGTGCCAGCAGCCGGACACTCGCAGATACGCAGTATTTT. This gives the protein CASSRTLADTQYF.

In this sample, this clonotype turned up many times. The V gene is TRBV5-1, the J gene TRBJ1-5, with a tentative D call TRBD1 (5 bases). Germline assignment: CDR1 SGHRS and CDR2 YFSETQ. V gave up 4 bases and J gave up 5 bases, with 13 bases separating them. This CDR3 comprises 14 residues. CDR3 sequence (DNA): TGCGCCAGCAGCCCCGAAGGGACCGATCAGCCCCAGCATTTT. Its translation: CASSPEGTDQPQHF.

This clonotype occurred a few times. No conserved phenylalanine or tryptophan ends this CDR3, so it is likely a read error. The rearrangement uses TRBV6-1 and TRBJ1-3; no clear D gene. The CDR3 consists of 16 residues. Germline CDR1 is MNHNS and CDR2 is SASEGT. The V gene lost 4 bases and the J gene lost 4 bases, with 17 bases spanning the gap. CDR3 DNA sequence: TGTGCCAGCAGTGTGGAGAGGGCCTCCGGAGGAAACACCATATATCTT. Residues: CASSVERASGGNTIYL.

This clonotype was detected only a few times. The V gene is TRBV4-2, the J gene TRBJ2-1; possibly TRBD1 or TRBD2 for D (5 bases each). Germline V gives CDR1 LGHNA, CDR2 YNFKEQ. This CDR3 spans 16 amino acids. V was shortened by 1 base and J by 8 bases, with 18 bases between the two germline ends. The chain's CDR3 is CASSQAGTQRRYEQFF. CDR3 DNA: TGTGCCAGCAGCCAAGCCGGGACCCAAAGGAGATATGAGCAGTTCTTC.

V and J are TRBV20-1 and TRBJ2-3; unclear D gene. The CDR3 covers 14 residues. V was trimmed by 3 bases and J by 0 bases, leaving 10 bases between them. Looked up from germline, CDR1 is DFQATT and CDR2 is SNEGSKA (reference sequence). CDR3 in amino acids: CSASTSPSTDTQYF. For the CDR3, the DNA is TGCAGTGCTAGTACGTCTCCGAGCACAGATACGCAGTATTTT.

This clonotype was counted a few times. The chain has TRBV6-1 and TRBJ1-4; D not resolved. V was shortened by 5 bases and J by 3 bases, with 4 bases between the two germline ends. The germline V gene encodes CDR1 MNHNS and CDR2 SASEGT. This CDR3 is built from 12 residues. The CDR3 loop is CASSRANEKLFF. The CDR3 coding sequence is TGTGCCAGCAGTCGGGCTAATGAAAAACTGTTTTTT.

The chain is built from TRBV3-1 and TRBJ1-6; D is undetermined. Per germline, CDR1 LGHDT and CDR2 YNNKEL (reference sequence). Trimming pared 0 bases from V and 14 bases from J, leaving 11 bases between. The CDR3 runs to 13 residues. In DNA, the CDR3 is TGTGCCAGCAGCCAAGATTTGGCGCGGGCCCTCCACTTT. Translating gives CASSQDLARALHF.

This clonotype was seen a handful of times. Because the CDR3 is missing its conserved closing phenylalanine or tryptophan, this is likely a read error. The chain carries TRBV12-3 or TRBV12-4 and TRBJ2-5; TRBD1 or TRBD2 may be the D gene (6 bases each). The CDR3 consists of 12 residues. V lost 3 bases and J 8 bases, leaving 10 bases between the germline ends. In DNA form, the CDR3 reads TGTGCCAGCAGTTTGTCGGGGGCAACCCAGTACCTC. Translated, it gives CASSLSGATQYL.